The 2 T cell receptor beta chains given below trace back to one sample, sequenced in a study of beta chain features in type 1 diabetes. Study-level results: Type 1 diabetes patients had TCRB CDR3s that were shorter (moderately but significantly so) in all four CD4+ subsets.

What was sequenced were expressed TCRB transcripts, since all of the isolated RNA had been reverse transcribed. TCRdb's table, derived via immunoSEQ multiplex PCR, lists solely in-frame clones and lacks some. There are hundreds of thousands of clones in the sample; roughly a tenth occur only once, and more than 0.015% lies in the top ten. These TCRs' antigens remain unknown. Sequenced input: naive CD4+ T cells from blood. The receptors originated from a young man with type 1 diabetes.

This clone was recorded a few times. The chain carries TRBV28 and TRBJ1-2; D is unresolved. Germline-derived CDR1 and CDR2 are MDHEN and SYDVKM. The CDR3 has 12 amino acids. Trimming shortened V by 5 bases and J by 2 bases, and 6 bases separated the two germline ends. The CDR3: CASSTGNYGYTF. CDR3 bases: TGTGCCAGCAGTACCGGGAACTATGGCTACACCTTC.

The CDR3 reads CASSQNRGSQPQHF. CDR3 coding DNA: TGTGCCAGCAGCCAAAACAGGGGTAGTCAGCCCCAGCATTTT. The rearrangement links TRBV7-9 to TRBJ1-5; 7 bases are a match to TRBD1. Losses at the gene ends were 5 bases for V and 6 bases for J; bases not matched to a gene: 7. Germline V gives CDR1 SEHNR, CDR2 FQNEAQ (reference sequence). The CDR3 has 14 residues.